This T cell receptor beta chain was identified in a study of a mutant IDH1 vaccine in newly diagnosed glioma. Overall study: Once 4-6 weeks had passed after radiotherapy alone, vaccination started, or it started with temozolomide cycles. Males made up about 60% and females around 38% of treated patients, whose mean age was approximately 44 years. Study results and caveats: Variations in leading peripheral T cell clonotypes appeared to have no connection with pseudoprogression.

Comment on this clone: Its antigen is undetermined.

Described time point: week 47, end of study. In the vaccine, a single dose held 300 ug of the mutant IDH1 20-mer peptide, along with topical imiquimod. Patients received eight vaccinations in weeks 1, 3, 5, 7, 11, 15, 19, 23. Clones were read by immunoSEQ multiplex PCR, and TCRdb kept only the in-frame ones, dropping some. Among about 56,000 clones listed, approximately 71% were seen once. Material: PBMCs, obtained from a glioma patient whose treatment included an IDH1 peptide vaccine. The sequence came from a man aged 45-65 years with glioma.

CDR3 coding DNA: TGTGCCAGCAGTTTGTACGGGGGTGAAGAGACCCAGTACTTC. This translates into CASSLYGGEETQYF. The genes are TRBV27 and TRBJ2-5; possibly TRBD2 for D (6 bases). Germline V gene lookup returns CDR1 MNHEY and CDR2 SMNVEV (reference sequence). V lost 3 bases and J lost 3, with 11 bases in between. The CDR3 is 14 residues long.